A single sample gave rise to the 23 T cell receptor beta chains below, sequenced in a study of technical replicates of blood from several donors. Profiled with immunoSEQ multiplex PCR; TCRdb holds only in-frame clones, not every one. The profile shows 70,000 to 85,000 clones, around 92% of them singletons. The sequencing sample was made of T cells isolated from PBMCs. These TCRs come from a human donor in good health.

The rearrangement uses TRBV5-1 and TRBJ2-1; 9 nucleotides align to TRBD2. CDR1 SGHRS and CDR2 YFSETQ come from the germline V gene. The CDR3 is made up of 12 amino acids. V lost 5 bases to trimming and J lost 15 bases; unmatched junction nucleotides: 9. Written as DNA, the CDR3 is TGCGCCAGCAGTACTACCGGGACTAGCTGGTTCTTC. Translating it yields CASSTTGTSWFF.

The V and J genes are TRBV30 and TRBJ2-2; TRBD2 matches at 7 bases. Germline V CDR1 and CDR2: GTSNPN, SVGIG (reference sequence). V shed 4 bases and J 3 bases; nucleotides not matched to a gene: 14. The CDR3 contains 17 residues. CDR3 sequence (DNA): TGTGCCTGGATCCCCAAGCCGGGGGGAGGTCACACCGGGGAGCTGTTTTTT. Its protein product is CAWIPKPGGGHTGELFF.

The chain recombines TRBV6-1 with TRBJ1-5; the D gene is possibly TRBD1 (5 bases). The V and J ends lost 9 bases and 3 bases respectively, with 18 bases between them. Germline CDR1 reads MNHNS; CDR2 reads SASEGT. The CDR3 covers 15 residues. The CDR3 region has the DNA TGTGCCAGTTCTTTGGAGGGGACCTTCAATCAGCCCCAGCATTTT. Protein: CASSLEGTFNQPQHF.

This clone was counted a single time. Here the CDR3 reads CASSLIAGGVEQFF. The CDR3 region has the DNA TGTGCCAGCAGCTTAATAGCGGGAGGGGTAGAGCAGTTCTTC. The chain recombines TRBV7-2 with TRBJ2-1; 11 bases line up with TRBD2. Trimming cost V 2 bases and J 10 bases; bases outside gene matches: 4. The CDR3 covers 14 residues. Per germline, CDR1 SGHTA and CDR2 FQGNSA.

This chain connects TRBV7-2 to TRBJ2-7, with 7 bases matching TRBD1. This CDR3 comprises 13 residues. Germline CDR1 and CDR2: SGHTA and FQGNSA. Losses at the gene ends were 4 bases for V and 3 bases for J; bases not matched to a gene: 3. The CDR3 region has the DNA TGTGCCAGCAGCTCCGGGACAGTCTACGAGCAGTACTTC. As protein: CASSSGTVYEQYF. Complete variable domain (other parts from reference TRBV7-2 and TRBJ2-7): GAGVSQSPSNKVTEKGKDVELRCDPISGHTALYWYRQSLGQGLEFLIYFQGNSAPDKSGLPSDRFSAERTGGSVSTLTIQRTQQEDSAVYLCASSSGTVYEQYFGPGTRLTVT.

J is TRBJ1-4 and V is TRBV27, with TRBD1 as a possible D gene (5 bases). The CDR3 runs to 14 residues. CDR1 is MNHEY, CDR2 SMNVEV, per germline (reference sequence). Trimming took 4 bases from V and 8 from J, leaving 14 bases between them. CDR3 DNA: TGTGCCAGCAGTTCCCAGGGCCTGGGGGAAAAACTGTTTTTT. Residues: CASSSQGLGEKLFF.

This clone was seen only once. The gene calls are TRBV2 and TRBJ1-5; TRBD1 matches at 10 bases. The ends lost 4 bases at V and 8 bases at J; junction bases unmatched: 14. The CDR3 runs to 17 residues. Germline V gene sequence: CDR1 SNHLY, CDR2 FYNNEI. The CDR3 nucleotides are TGTGCCAGCAGTGCCACAAGTACCGGGACAGGGGATGAGCCCCAGCATTTT. Protein: CASSATSTGTGDEPQHF.

A remark on this clone: The sample contains more than one DNA sequence encoding this CDR3. The V gene is TRBV5-1, the J gene TRBJ1-1; D not certain. Trimming removed 5 bases from V and 1 base from J, with 6 bases in between. Germline V CDR1 and CDR2: SGHRS, YFSETQ. There are 12 residues in the CDR3. This chain's CDR3 is CASSSGNTEAFF. For the CDR3, the DNA is TGCGCCAGCAGTTCAGGGAACACTGAAGCTTTCTTT.

This clone was seen a single time. This sequence joins TRBV5-1 and TRBJ1-1; 9 bases are shared with TRBD1. Per germline, CDR1 SGHRS and CDR2 YFSETQ. V dropped 0 bases and J dropped 6; count of bases not matched to a gene: 3. CDR3 length equals 14 residues. The CDR3 coding sequence is TGCGCCAGCAGCTTGGGACAGGGGGTCGCTGAAGCTTTCTTT. Its protein is CASSLGQGVAEAFF. Supplemented by reference TRBV5-1 and TRBJ1-1, the full variable domain reads KAGVTQTPRYLIKTRGQQVTLSCSPISGHRSVSWYQQTPGQGLQFLFEYFSETQRNKGNFPGRFSGRQFSNSRSEMNVSTLELGDSALYLCASSLGQGVAEAFFGQGTRLTVV.

This chain connects TRBV19 to TRBJ1-3; 9 bases match TRBD1. The V segment lost 6 bases and the J segment 2 bases; nucleotides outside the gene matches: 14. This CDR3 is 18 amino acids long. In germline, CDR1 is LNHDA, CDR2 SQIVND (reference sequence). The CDR3 coding sequence is TGTGCCAGTAGCCCTCCTCTTACAGGGGGCTATGCTGGAAACACCATATATTTT. It specifies CASSPPLTGGYAGNTIYF. The whole variable domain, filled in from reference TRBV19 and TRBJ1-3, reads DGGITQSPKYLFRKEGQNVTLSCEQNLNHDAMYWYRQDPGQGLRLIYYSQIVNDFQKGDIAEGYSVSREKKESFPLTVTSAQKNPTAFYLCASSPPLTGGYAGNTIYFGEGSWLTVV.

The chain has TRBV7-3 and TRBJ2-1; weak D call: TRBD1 (6 bases). This CDR3 contains 14 residues. Germline loops: CDR1 SGHTA, CDR2 FQGTGA. Trimming cost V 5 bases and J 5 bases, with 13 bases left between them. The CDR3 protein is CASSVTGANNEQFF. CDR3 DNA sequence: TGTGCCAGCAGCGTGACAGGAGCGAACAATGAGCAGTTCTTC.

This chain connects TRBV9 to TRBJ2-1; no clear D. The CDR3 totals 12 residues. V was pared by 4 bases and J by 7 bases, with 9 bases between. Per the germline V gene, CDR1 is SGDLS and CDR2 is YYNGEE. CDR3 nucleotide sequence: TGTGCCAGCAGCCTCTATGGTAATGAGCAGTTCTTC. It specifies CASSLYGNEQFF.

CDR3 amino acids: CASSARTGDTEAFF. CDR3 DNA sequence: TGTGCCAGCAGCGCCAGGACAGGGGACACTGAAGCTTTCTTT. This chain connects TRBV5-6 to TRBJ1-1; 9 bases match TRBD1. This CDR3 spans 14 amino acids. Per the germline V gene, CDR1 is SGHDT and CDR2 is YYEEEE. Losses at the gene ends were 4 bases for V and 3 bases for J; bases not matched to a gene: 4.

This rearrangement joins TRBV6-1 to TRBJ2-5, with 9 bases matching TRBD2. The J segment lost 5 bases and the V segment lost 3 bases, leaving 1 base of the junction unmatched. The CDR3 sequence is 13 residues long. Germline CDR1 reads MNHNS; CDR2 reads SASEGT. Here the CDR3 reads CASSDAGGETQYF. The CDR3 DNA sequence: TGTGCCAGCAGTGATGCGGGGGGGGAGACCCAGTACTTC.

The chain couples TRBV11-2 to TRBJ2-3; D gene unclear. Between the trimmed V and J ends, which lost 5 bases and 0 bases, there was a span of 9 bases. The CDR3 covers 14 residues. From germline, CDR1 is SGHAT and CDR2 FQNNGV. The DNA of the CDR3 is TGTGCCAGCAGCCGAGCGCGGAGCACAGATACGCAGTATTTT. This codes for CASSRARSTDTQYF.

In DNA, the CDR3 is TGCGCCAGCAGCTCTGGGAGGGGGACTATGAACACTGAAGCTTTCTTT. Translation: CASSSGRGTMNTEAFF. This sequence joins TRBV5-1 and TRBJ1-1; perhaps TRBD1 as D (6 bases). Trimming took off 3 bases at V and 0 bases at J, with 15 bases between the two ends. CDR3 size: 16 residues. Germline lookup yields CDR1 SGHRS and CDR2 YFSETQ.

The chain joins TRBV7-9 to TRBJ2-3, with TRBD2 as a possible D gene (6 bases). Per germline, CDR1 SEHNR and CDR2 FQNEAQ (reference sequence). This CDR3 spans 14 amino acids. V lost 1 base, J lost 9 bases, and 14 bases lay in between. The CDR3 region is CASSLDVGRMTQYF. Here the CDR3 DNA reads TGTGCCAGCAGCTTAGATGTAGGGAGGATGACGCAGTATTTT.

This chain links TRBV11-2 with TRBJ2-3; TRBD2 matches at 12 bases. Germline CDR1 is SGHAT and CDR2 is FQNNGV. J gave up 2 bases and V 5 bases, and 5 bases lay outside the gene matches. The CDR3 is 16 amino acids. DNA of the CDR3: TGTGCCAGCAGCCCAAGACTAGCGGGAGACACAGATACGCAGTATTTT. Protein sequence: CASSPRLAGDTDTQYF.

The J gene is TRBJ2-1, the V gene TRBV18; 7 bases agree with TRBD1. The germline V gene encodes CDR1 KGHSH and CDR2 LQKENI. The CDR3 runs to 17 residues. V was pared by 3 bases and J by 9 bases, with 17 bases of the junction left unmatched. This chain's CDR3 is CASSPRAKGDRLSEQFF. CDR3 DNA sequence: TGTGCCAGCTCACCCCGAGCGAAGGGGGACAGATTAAGTGAGCAGTTCTTC.

This clone appeared once. This chain joins TRBV28 and TRBJ2-7; 7 bases are shared with TRBD2. Per germline, CDR1 MDHEN and CDR2 SYDVKM. This CDR3 spans 18 amino acids. Trimming removed 5 bases from V and 3 bases from J; junction bases left unmatched: 19. CDR3 protein: CASSTPSGVSGMGYEQYF. In nucleotides, the CDR3 is TGTGCCAGCAGTACCCCCTCGGGGGTGAGCGGGATGGGCTACGAGCAGTACTTC.

V and J are TRBV5-4 and TRBJ2-1, with TRBD2 identical over 11 bases. Per the germline V gene, CDR1 is SGHNT and CDR2 is YYREEE (reference sequence). This CDR3 is built from 15 residues. The V gene end was trimmed by 3 bases and the J gene end by 7 bases; junction bases not matched to a gene: 6. The CDR3 sequence: CASSYSGRAKNEQFF. DNA of the CDR3: TGTGCCAGCAGCTATAGCGGGAGGGCCAAGAATGAGCAGTTCTTC.

The V call is TRBV6-6, the J call TRBJ1-1; tentative D call: TRBD1 (5 bases). Germline lookup yields CDR1 MNHNY and CDR2 SVGAGI (reference sequence). The V gene lost 6 bases and the J gene lost 3 bases, with 17 bases spanning the gap. The CDR3 covers 15 residues. CDR3 sequence (DNA): TGTGCCAGCAGCCGCCGGTCGGGGGTGTACACTGAAGCTTTCTTT. Its translation is CASSRRSGVYTEAFF.

V usage is TRBV15 and J usage is TRBJ2-6; D might be TRBD1 (6 bases). This CDR3 has 16 residues. The germline V and J ends were trimmed by 5 bases and 0 bases, with 11 bases remaining between them. Germline CDR1 LNHNV, CDR2 YYDKDF (reference sequence). As DNA, the CDR3 is TGTGCCACCAGCGGATGGACAGTCTCTGGGGCCAACGTCCTGACTTTC. Translated, it gives CATSGWTVSGANVLTF. The full variable domain, in which reference TRBV15 and TRBJ2-6 provide the parts outside the CDR3, is DAMVIQNPRYQVTQFGKPVTLSCSQTLNHNVMYWYQQKSSQAPKLLFHYYDKDFNNEADTPDNFQSRRPNTSFCFLDIRSPGLGDTAMYLCATSGWTVSGANVLTFGAGSRLTVL.